This T cell receptor beta chain emerged from a study of cytomegalovirus exposure and HLA in healthy donors. Study findings and constraints: Earlier findings revealed that most TCR beta V segments proved productive either about 87% or about 30% of the time. Sequencing depth across donors, presence/absence analyses assumed, was roughly uniform. Researchers catalogued about 150 TCR beta chains as cytomegalovirus-associated.

A multiplex PCR was run with 60 Vbeta primers and 13 Jbeta primers. Only in-frame clones appear in the TCRdb table, and some are missing; sequencing was by immunoSEQ multiplex PCR. The sample shows about 210,000 clones, 82% of them seen only once. Notes on this clone: Its antigen is currently unknown.

Trimming shortened V by 0 bases and J by 1 base, and 10 bases separated the two germline ends. The CDR3 has 15 amino acids. Germline lookup yields CDR1 SGHKS and CDR2 YYEKEE (reference sequence). The sequenced sample consisted of PBMCs. The chain links TRBV5-5 to TRBJ1-2; D gene ambiguous. The TCR sequence derives from a man in his forties in good health and CMV-seropositive. In nucleotides, the CDR3 is TGTGCCAGCAGCTTGGCCCCAGGCAATAACTATGGCTACACCTTC. It translates to CASSLAPGNNYGYTF.